The 19 T cell receptor beta chains in this list originate from one sample, sequenced in a study of identifying expanded T cells in peripheral blood. Profiled with immunoSEQ multiplex PCR; TCRdb holds only in-frame clones, not every one. The sample includes 75,000 to 90,000 clones, around 90% of them seen just once. The sequenced material came from blood. The receptors here all came from a person aged 18 to 75 in good health.

V gene TRBV6-4 combines with J gene TRBJ1-1; 7 bases map to TRBD1. The CDR3 runs to 14 residues. Germline trimming cut 5 bases from V and 9 bases from J; bases unmatched to any gene: 12. Germline assignment: CDR1 MRHNA and CDR2 SNTAGT. The CDR3 nucleotides are TGTGCCAGCAGTCTCTTACCGGGACAGACAAAAGCTTTCTTT. Protein sequence: CASSLLPGQTKAFF.

The chain carries TRBV7-9 and TRBJ1-1; weak D call: TRBD1 (6 bases). The germline gives CDR1 SEHNR, CDR2 FQNEAQ (reference sequence). V shed 1 base and J shed 7 bases, with 19 bases lying between them. The CDR3 runs 16 residues. CDR3: CASSLDVGKDSDEAFF. The CDR3 nucleotides read TGTGCCAGCAGCTTAGACGTGGGGAAGGACAGTGATGAAGCTTTCTTT.

This chain joins TRBV5-1 and TRBJ1-1; D is uncertain. V was clipped by 2 bases and J by 0 bases, with 14 bases between them. The germline V gene has CDR1 SGHRS and CDR2 YFSETQ. There are 16 residues in the CDR3. CDR3 residues: CASSFGEPYMNTEAFF. The CDR3 nucleotides are TGCGCCAGCAGCTTTGGCGAACCCTACATGAACACTGAAGCTTTCTTT.

Here the CDR3 DNA reads TGTGCCAGCAGCTTAAGCAATGAGCAGTTCTTC. It is translated as CASSLSNEQFF. The chain has TRBV7-2 and TRBJ2-1; D call uncertain. The CDR3 runs 11 residues. V was shortened by 2 bases and J by 6 bases, with 2 bases between the two germline ends. Germline CDR1 SGHTA, CDR2 FQGNSA.

This clone was observed at least ten times. This sequence joins TRBV6-4 and TRBJ2-2, with 13 bases aligning to TRBD2. Germline V CDR1 and CDR2: MRHNA, SNTAGT. The length of the CDR3 is 16 residues. The J segment lost 1 base and the V segment lost 4 bases, leaving 0 bases of the junction unmatched. The CDR3 DNA reads as TGTGCCAGCAGTGGACTAGCGGGAGGGAACACCGGGGAGCTGTTTTTT. It is translated as CASSGLAGGNTGELFF.

This clone was observed a single time. The J gene is TRBJ1-1, the V gene TRBV9, with D perhaps matching TRBD1 (6 bases). Trimming pared 5 bases from V and 2 bases from J, leaving 16 bases between. Germline CDR1 is SGDLS and CDR2 is YYNGEE. CDR3 length: 15 residues. The CDR3: CASSRDTRGNTEAFF. CDR3 bases: TGTGCCAGCAGTCGGGACACCCGGGGAAACACTGAAGCTTTCTTT. Full variable domain (rest looked up from reference TRBV9 and TRBJ1-1): DSGVTQTPKHLITATGQRVTLRCSPRSGDLSVYWYQQSLDQGLQFLIQYYNGEERAKGNILERFSAQQFPDLHSELNLSSLELGDSALYFCASSRDTRGNTEAFFGQGTRLTVV.

The V and J genes are TRBV7-6 and TRBJ2-1; 14 nucleotides line up with TRBD2. V lost 5 bases to trimming and J lost 9 bases; unmatched junction nucleotides: 6. The CDR3 has 15 residues. The germline CDR1 and CDR2 sequences are SGHVS and FNYEAQ. As DNA, the CDR3 is TGTGCCAGCAGCCGGGGACTAGCGGGAGCCACTGAGCAGTTCTTC. It is translated as CASSRGLAGATEQFF.

The J gene is TRBJ2-7, the V gene TRBV18; D tentatively fits TRBD1 or TRBD2 (5 bases each). V was shortened by 2 bases and J by 4 bases, with 12 bases between the two germline ends. The CDR3 is 14 amino acids. The germline V gene encodes CDR1 KGHSH and CDR2 LQKENI. As DNA, the CDR3 is TGTGCCAGCTCACCAGGAACGGGGCGGTACGAGCAGTACTTC. This codes for CASSPGTGRYEQYF.

The chain has TRBV11-3 and TRBJ1-1; D is unresolved. V lost 5 bases and J lost 4, with 14 bases in between. Germline CDR1 is SGHNT and CDR2 is YENEEA. This CDR3 is 14 amino acids long. The CDR3 DNA sequence: TGTGCCAGCAGCCCTAGGGATGGGATCACTGAAGCTTTCTTT. This encodes CASSPRDGITEAFF.

The chain uses TRBV6-5 and TRBJ1-1; D is unresolved. This CDR3 is 14 amino acids long. Germline-derived CDR1 and CDR2 are MNHEY and SVGAGI. Trimming took 5 bases from V and 2 from J, leaving 12 bases between them. This CDR3 reads CASSRDRKNTEAFF. DNA of the CDR3: TGTGCCAGCAGTCGCGACCGGAAAAACACTGAAGCTTTCTTT.

To note about this clone: The sample has other DNA sequences that encode this CDR3 too. The chain uses TRBV5-1 and TRBJ2-7; no clear D gene. The V end lost 1 base, the J end lost 1 base, and 12 bases lay between the germline ends. The germline V gene encodes CDR1 SGHRS and CDR2 YFSETQ. The CDR3 sequence is 15 residues long. The DNA of the CDR3 is TGCGCCAGCAGCTTGCTTGGGGATTCGTCCTACGAGCAGTACTTC. Its protein is CASSLLGDSSYEQYF.

CDR3 sequence reads: CASSVGLQGSTNEKLFF. Here the CDR3 DNA reads TGTGCCAGCAGCGTGGGACTACAGGGGTCAACTAATGAAAAACTGTTTTTT. This chain joins TRBV5-6 and TRBJ1-4; 7 bases are a match to TRBD1. CDR1 is SGHDT and CDR2 is YYEEEE in the germline V gene. This CDR3 spans 17 amino acids. After removal of 4 bases from V and 0 bases from J, the junction contained 9 bases not matched to a gene.

V usage is TRBV10-3 and J usage is TRBJ2-2, with 7 positions matching TRBD1. This CDR3 spans 15 amino acids. V dropped 2 bases and J dropped 3; count of bases not matched to a gene: 3. CDR1 is ENHRY, CDR2 SYGVKD, per germline. This CDR3 is CAISERQGDTGELFF. CDR3 DNA: TGTGCCATCAGTGAGCGACAGGGAGACACCGGGGAGCTGTTTTTT.

The genes are TRBV6-4 and TRBJ1-2; D possibly corresponds to TRBD1 (6 bases). The CDR3 consists of 18 residues. Trimming removed 7 bases at V and 2 bases at J, with 26 bases between. Germline-derived CDR1 and CDR2 are MRHNA and SNTAGT. CDR3 bases: TGTGCCAGCACTGAAATGGGGTACAACAGGGATAAAAACTATGGCTACACCTTC. This codes for CASTEMGYNRDKNYGYTF.

The chain uses TRBV2 and TRBJ1-5, with TRBD1 as a possible D gene (5 bases). From germline, CDR1 is SNHLY and CDR2 FYNNEI. The CDR3 consists of 15 residues. V dropped 1 base and J dropped 7 bases, with 14 bases sitting between them. The CDR3 sequence is CASSEGGGGRQPQHF. DNA of the CDR3: TGTGCCAGCAGTGAAGGGGGGGGAGGTCGCCAGCCCCAGCATTTT. The variable domain in full, completed from reference TRBV2 and TRBJ1-5, reads EPEVTQTPSHQVTQMGQEVILRCVPISNHLYFYWYRQILGQKVEFLVSFYNNEISEKSEIFDDQFSVERPDGSNFTLKIRSTKLEDSAMYFCASSEGGGGRQPQHFGDGTRLSIL.

J is TRBJ1-2 and V is TRBV6-5; unclear D gene. CDR3 size: 12 residues. In germline, CDR1 is MNHEY, CDR2 SVGAGI. V was shortened by 4 bases and J by 4 bases, with 7 bases between the two germline ends. The CDR3 DNA sequence: TGTGCCAGCAGTTCCCGAAGCTATGGCTACACCTTC. It codes for CASSSRSYGYTF.

V and J are TRBV6-6 and TRBJ1-6; 10 bases are shared with TRBD1. Germline loops: CDR1 MNHNY, CDR2 SVGAGI (reference sequence). V lost 2 bases and J lost 7; bases outside the gene matches: 2. The length of the CDR3 is 15 residues. The CDR3 loop reads CASSYRDRGNSPLHF. The DNA of the CDR3 is TGTGCCAGCAGTTACCGGGACAGGGGCAATTCACCCCTCCACTTT.

CDR3 in amino acids: CAISASIGGQTYNSPLHF. CDR3 nucleotides: TGTGCCATCAGTGCTTCGATAGGGGGCCAGACCTATAATTCACCCCTCCACTTT. The rearrangement uses TRBV10-3 and TRBJ1-6, with 7 positions matching TRBD1. V was pared by 4 bases and J by 2 bases, with 11 bases of the junction left unmatched. The CDR3 spans 18 residues. Germline V CDR1 and CDR2: ENHRY, SYGVKD.

The chain joins TRBV6-1 to TRBJ1-3, with D possibly being TRBD1 (5 bases). Per the germline V gene, CDR1 is MNHNS and CDR2 is SASEGT. V lost 8 bases and J 2 bases, leaving 10 bases between the germline ends. The length of the CDR3 is 13 residues. The CDR3 loop is CASRPGAGNTIYF. The CDR3, as DNA: TGTGCCAGCCGGCCGGGGGCTGGAAACACCATATATTTT.